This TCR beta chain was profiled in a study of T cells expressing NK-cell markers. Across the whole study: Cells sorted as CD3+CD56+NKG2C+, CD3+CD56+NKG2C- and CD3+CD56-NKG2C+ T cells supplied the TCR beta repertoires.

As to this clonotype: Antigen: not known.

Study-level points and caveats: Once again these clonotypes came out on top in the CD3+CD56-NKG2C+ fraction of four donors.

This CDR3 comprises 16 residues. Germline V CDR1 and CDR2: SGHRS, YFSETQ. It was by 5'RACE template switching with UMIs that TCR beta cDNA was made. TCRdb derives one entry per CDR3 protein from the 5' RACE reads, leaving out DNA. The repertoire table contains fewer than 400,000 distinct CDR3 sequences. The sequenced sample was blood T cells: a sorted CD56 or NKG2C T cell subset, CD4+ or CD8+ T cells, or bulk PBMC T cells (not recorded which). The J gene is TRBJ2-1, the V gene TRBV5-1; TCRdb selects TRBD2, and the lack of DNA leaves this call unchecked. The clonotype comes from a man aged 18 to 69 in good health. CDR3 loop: CASSLRRLAGGEEQFF.